These T cell receptor beta chains were read from a single sample in a study of cytomegalovirus exposure and HLA in healthy donors. Assay used: immunoSEQ multiplex PCR; TCRdb lists only in-frame clones, some missing. The data show 90,000 to 150,000 clones, around 85% seen once. The sample comprised PBMCs. The receptors here all came from a woman aged 25 to 39 in good health and CMV-seronegative. Both conserved end residues are part of each CDR3. The D gene is left open where the match is weak. Clone size is given for some rows only: seen once, a few or many times, or a class if the clone is expanded.

CASSFNRGSSYNEQFF,TGCGCCAGCAGCTTTAACAGGGGCAGCTCCTACAATGAGCAGTTCTTC,TRBV5-1,NA,TRBJ2-1,TRBD1
CASSLVTGETDTQYF,TGTGCCAGCAGCTTAGTAACAGGGGAGACAGATACGCAGTATTTT,TRBV7-9,once,TRBJ2-3,TRBD1
CASSFTWTGGTGELFF,TGTGCCAGCAGCTTCACCTGGACAGGGGGGACCGGGGAGCTGTTTTTT,TRBV11-2,once,TRBJ2-2,TRBD1
CASSQRRLGKNTEAFF,TGTGCCAGCAGTCAACGACGGCTCGGGAAAAACACTGAAGCTTTCTTT,TRBV5-6,NA,TRBJ1-1,NA
CASSRVDRVFNEQFF,TGTGCCAGCAGTCGGGTGGACAGGGTTTTCAATGAGCAGTTCTTC,TRBV6-5,NA,TRBJ2-1,TRBD1
CASLEVSGNTIYF,TGTGCCAGCTTAGAGGTCTCTGGAAACACCATATATTTT,TRBV18,NA,TRBJ1-3,NA
CASSESGTGFVGELFF,TGCGCCAGCAGTGAGTCGGGTACAGGGTTTGTCGGGGAGCTGTTTTTT,TRBV10-2,once,TRBJ2-2,NA
CASSIAGGVDTQYF,TGTGCCAGCAGTATAGCGGGGGGAGTAGATACGCAGTATTTT,TRBV9,NA,TRBJ2-3,TRBD2
CASSSGQGLIKTQYF,TGCGCCAGCAGCTCGGGACAGGGATTAATAAAGACCCAGTACTTC,TRBV5-1,NA,TRBJ2-5,TRBD1
CASSPDGTYGGELFF,TGCGCCAGCAGCCCTGACGGGACTTATGGCGGGGAGCTGTTTTTT,TRBV5-1,NA,TRBJ2-2,NA
CASSSGDGRNSPLHF,TGTGCCAGCAGCTCCGGCGATGGGAGGAATTCACCCCTCCACTTT,TRBV7-9,NA,TRBJ1-6,NA
CASSLTGGPYEQYF,TGTGCCAGCAGCTTAACAGGGGGGCCCTACGAGCAGTACTTC,TRBV14,NA,TRBJ2-7,TRBD1
CASSLGRSNTGELFF,TGTGCCAGCAGCTTAGGCAGGTCCAACACCGGGGAGCTGTTTTTT,TRBV11-2,NA,TRBJ2-2,NA
CASSEVDRPTYGYTF,TGTGCCAGCAGTGAGGTAGACAGACCAACCTATGGCTACACCTTC,TRBV6-1,once,TRBJ1-2,NA
CASNLRGPNTEAFF,TGTGCCAGCAACCTCAGGGGACCGAACACTGAAGCTTTCTTT,TRBV5-4,NA,TRBJ1-1,NA
CASSYVRGARDTQYF,TGTGCCAGCAGCTACGTTCGGGGGGCACGAGATACGCAGTATTTT,TRBV7-2,NA,TRBJ2-3,NA
CASSLDRGRDIQYF,TGCGCCAGCAGCTTGGACAGGGGTCGAGACATTCAGTACTTC,TRBV5-1,NA,TRBJ2-4,TRBD1
CAWSVLGGGPDTQYF,TGTGCCTGGAGTGTACTGGGGGGGGGCCCCGATACGCAGTATTTT,TRBV30,NA,TRBJ2-3,NA
CASSELTTGSTEAFF,TGTGCCAGCAGTGAACTCACGACAGGGAGCACTGAAGCTTTCTTT,TRBV25-1,NA,TRBJ1-1,TRBD1
CAWNFNRGSPLHF,TGTGCCTGGAACTTTAACAGGGGTTCACCCCTCCACTTT,TRBV30,NA,TRBJ1-6,TRBD1
CAWRRQGADGNQPQHF,TGTGCCTGGAGGCGACAGGGGGCTGACGGCAATCAGCCCCAGCATTTT,TRBV30,many,TRBJ1-5,TRBD1
CSDSHIVGGEAFF,TGCAGCGACTCACACATCGTCGGGGGGGAAGCTTTCTTT,TRBV29-1,NA,TRBJ1-1,NA
CASSLRTASYEQYF,TGTGCCAGCAGCCTACGGACAGCCTCCTACGAGCAGTACTTC,TRBV11-2,once,TRBJ2-7,NA
CASIPRDTYWGYTF,TGTGCCAGCATACCACGAGATACCTATTGGGGCTACACCTTC,TRBV6-5,NA,TRBJ1-2,NA
CASSLSGQPYEQYF,TGTGCCAGCAGCTTATCGGGACAGCCCTACGAGCAGTACTTC,TRBV6-1,once,TRBJ2-7,TRBD1
CSVEVVGQGYSGNTIYF,TGCAGCGTTGAGGTCGTGGGACAGGGTTACTCGGGAAACACCATATATTTT,TRBV29-1,NA,TRBJ1-3,TRBD1
CASSSDRRNTEAFF,TGTGCCAGCAGTTCCGACAGGCGGAACACTGAAGCTTTCTTT,TRBV6-6,NA,TRBJ1-1,NA
CASSLVERAGGREQFF,TGCGCCAGCAGCTTGGTGGAGAGAGCGGGGGGTCGGGAGCAGTTCTTC,TRBV5-1,NA,TRBJ2-1,TRBD2
CASRSRGGEYGYTF,TGTGCCAGTAGATCCCGGGGGGGCGAGTATGGCTACACCTTC,TRBV19,NA,TRBJ1-2,NA
CSALRGEAFF,TGCAGTGCCCTACGAGGGGAAGCTTTCTTT,TRBV20-1,NA,TRBJ1-1,NA
CSVEMGDRVYEQYF,TGCAGCGTTGAAATGGGGGACAGGGTGTACGAGCAGTACTTC,TRBV29-1,few,TRBJ2-7,TRBD1
CASSPGGVYYSDQPQHF,TGTGCCAGCAGTCCAGGGGGTGTGTACTACTCGGACCAGCCCCAGCATTTT,TRBV27,few,TRBJ1-5,TRBD1
CASSLAGGSSGANVLTF,TGTGCCAGCAGCTTAGCAGGGGGCAGCTCTGGGGCCAACGTCCTGACTTTC,TRBV7-2,NA,TRBJ2-6,TRBD1
CASSEARRGETQYF,TGTGCCAGCAGTGAAGCGCGACGAGGAGAGACCCAGTACTTC,TRBV2,NA,TRBJ2-5,NA
CASSLDPPLRGEQYF,TGTGCCAGCAGCTTAGATCCGCCCCTCCGCGGCGAGCAGTACTTC,TRBV13,NA,TRBJ2-7,NA
CASRRASDRAGRRVAFF,TGTGCCAGCAGGAGAGCTTCAGACCGTGCGGGGCGCAGGGTTGCTTTCTTT,TRBV11-2,NA,TRBJ1-1,NA
CASSLGGSYNSPLHF,TGTGCCAGCAGCCTTGGCGGCTCCTATAATTCACCCCTCCACTTT,TRBV11-2,NA,TRBJ1-6,NA
CASSPQGLGTEAFF,TGTGCCAGCAGCCCACAGGGCTTAGGCACTGAAGCTTTCTTT,TRBV7-9,once,TRBJ1-1,NA
CASGWPYEQYF,TGTGCTAGTGGTTGGCCGTACGAGCAGTACTTC,TRBV12-5,NA,TRBJ2-7,NA
CASSLDGQGPTFYGYTF,TGCGCCAGCAGCTTGGACGGACAGGGGCCGACGTTTTATGGCTACACCTTC,TRBV5-1,NA,TRBJ1-2,TRBD1
CASSSRDRDSPLHF,TGTGCCAGCAGCTCCCGGGACAGGGATTCACCCCTCCACTTT,TRBV7-8,NA,TRBJ1-6,TRBD1
CASSRGSEDTQYF,TGCGCCAGCAGCCGCGGATCAGAGGATACGCAGTATTTT,TRBV4-3,NA,TRBJ2-3,NA
CASSLVPAGSSYNEQFF,TGTGCCAGCAGCTTAGTTCCAGCGGGGAGCTCCTACAATGAGCAGTTCTTC,TRBV7-6,few,TRBJ2-1,TRBD2
CASSSRSEQFF,TGTGCCAGCAGCTCTAGAAGTGAGCAGTTCTTC,TRBV7-2,NA,TRBJ2-1,NA
CASSVSGYTEAFF,TGTGCCAGCAGTGTTTCGGGGTACACTGAAGCTTTCTTT,TRBV2,NA,TRBJ1-1,NA